A selection of T cell receptor beta chains follows, all from one sample in a study of blood T cell repertoires in COVID-19. This table comes from immunoSEQ multiplex PCR, and its TCRdb copy is limited to in-frame clones, with some not included. The data hold about 190,000 clones, with about 77% observed a single time. Material: PBMCs or T cells enriched from blood (not recorded which). These receptor sequences come from a woman in her 50s with acute COVID-19. CDR3s include the opening cysteine and the closing phenylalanine or tryptophan. The order of the fields is D gene, J gene, V gene, clone size, CDR3 protein, CDR3 DNA. A D gene is named only where the DNA matches it firmly. The size entry is marked missing in some rows and otherwise reads once, few, many or a size class.

. | TRBJ1-2 | TRBV2 | few | CASTEGRDYGYTF | TGTGCCAGCACCGAAGGGCGGGACTATGGCTACACCTTC
. | TRBJ2-5 | TRBV10-3 | . | CAISAGEETQYF | TGTGCCATCAGTGCGGGGGAAGAGACCCAGTACTTC
. | TRBJ1-1 | TRBV7-3 | few | CASSLGGSAEAFF | TGTGCCAGCAGCCTAGGGGGTAGTGCTGAAGCTTTCTTT
TRBD1 | TRBJ2-4 | TRBV28 | many | CASSQQGSIQYF | TGTGCCAGCAGTCAACAGGGGTCCATTCAGTACTTC
. | TRBJ2-3 | TRBV28 | . | CASSPPRTDLSTDTQYF | TGTGCCAGCAGTCCCCCCCGAACAGACCTTTCCACAGATACGCAGTATTTT
. | TRBJ1-3 | TRBV11-3 | . | CASTPTTVPRPSGNTIYF | TGTGCCAGCACACCCACGACAGTCCCTCGTCCCTCTGGAAACACCATATATTTT
. | TRBJ1-1 | TRBV11-2 | . | CASSHSTEAFF | TGTGCCAGCAGCCACTCCACTGAAGCTTTCTTT
. | TRBJ1-1 | TRBV6-5 | many | CASSYGGSTEAFF | TGTGCCAGCAGTTACGGGGGGAGCACTGAAGCTTTCTTT
. | TRBJ1-4 | TRBV6-5 | . | CASSYSRGHLNEKLFF | TGTGCCAGCAGTTACTCGAGGGGACACCTTAATGAAAAACTGTTTTTT
TRBD2 | TRBJ2-5 | TRBV11-2 | . | CASSLVGTSGGLTQYF | TGTGCCAGCAGCTTAGTGGGGACTAGCGGGGGGCTGACCCAGTACTTC
. | TRBJ1-3 | TRBV7-9 | once | CASSPQAMGNTIYF | TGTGCCAGCAGTCCACAGGCGATGGGAAACACCATATATTTT
TRBD1 | TRBJ1-5 | TRBV18 | . | CASSPGQGELGNQPQHF | TGTGCCAGCTCACCGGGACAGGGCGAGTTAGGCAATCAGCCCCAGCATTTT
. | TRBJ1-5 | TRBV9 | . | CASSDGYSNQPQHF | TGTGCCAGCAGCGACGGGTATAGCAATCAGCCCCAGCATTTT
. | TRBJ1-1 | TRBV27 | few | CASSWRGGRMNTEAFF | TGTGCCAGCAGTTGGCGGGGGGGCAGGATGAACACTGAAGCTTTCTTT
. | TRBJ1-1 | TRBV6-5 | . | CASSYVRGTEAFF | TGTGCCAGCAGTTATGTACGGGGCACTGAAGCTTTCTTT
. | TRBJ1-1 | TRBV19 | . | CASSQTGLPEAFF | TGTGCCAGTTCCCAAACAGGGTTGCCTGAAGCTTTCTTT
. | TRBJ1-5 | TRBV6-6 | . | CASTRGDQPQHF | TGTGCCAGCACCCGGGGTGATCAGCCCCAGCATTTT
. | TRBJ1-1 | TRBV28 | . | CASSSGGAGAEAFF | TGTGCCAGCAGTTCCGGGGGGGCAGGGGCTGAAGCTTTCTTT
. | TRBJ1-2 | TRBV7-8 | . | CASRPEQPQFGYTF | TGTGCCAGCCGCCCCGAACAGCCGCAATTTGGCTACACCTTC
. | TRBJ1-3 | TRBV7-2 | . | CASSLGVGGNTIYF | TGTGCCAGCAGCTTAGGGGTCGGGGGAAACACCATATATTTT
. | TRBJ1-3 | TRBV4-3 | . | CASSQDSSSGNTIYF | TGCGCCAGCAGCCAAGATTCCAGCTCTGGAAACACCATATATTTT
. | TRBJ1-5 | TRBV7-2 | few | CASSWRRGQPQHF | TGTGCCAGCAGCTGGCGCCGAGGTCAGCCCCAGCATTTT
. | TRBJ1-2 | TRBV27 | . | CASSPRRGNYGYTF | TGTGCCAGCAGTCCTAGGCGGGGCAACTATGGCTACACCTTC
TRBD1 | TRBJ1-1 | TRBV7-3 | . | CASSSGGGTGNTEAFF | TGTGCCAGCAGCTCCGGAGGGGGGACAGGGAACACTGAAGCTTTCTTT
. | TRBJ2-1 | TRBV7-4 | . | CASSTRQGLYYNEQFF | TGTGCCAGCAGCACCAGACAGGGACTGTACTACAATGAGCAGTTCTTC
TRBD1 | TRBJ2-2 | TRBV3-1/TRBV3-2 | . | CASSLRGLAGELFF | TGTGCCAGCAGCCTCAGGGGGCTGGCCGGGGAGCTGTTTTTT
. | TRBJ1-2 | TRBV4-1 | few | CASSQDFRGGLNYGYTF | TGCGCCAGCAGCCAAGATTTTAGGGGGGGGTTAAACTATGGCTACACCTTC
. | TRBJ1-6 | TRBV6-5 | . | CASGDGGTGLSLHF | TGTGCCAGCGGGGACGGAGGGACGGGGTTAAGCCTCCACTTT
. | TRBJ2-3 | TRBV5-1 | once | CASSSQLGAATDTQYF | TGCGCCAGCAGCTCCCAATTGGGGGCCGCCACAGATACGCAGTATTTT
. | TRBJ1-2 | TRBV18 | . | CASSPGGATNYGYTF | TGTGCCAGCTCACCGGGGGGGGCAACTAACTATGGCTACACCTTC
. | TRBJ2-2 | TRBV6-5 | . | CASRSLTGELFF | TGTGCCAGCAGGAGTCTCACCGGGGAGCTGTTTTTT
. | TRBJ1-4 | TRBV19 | once | CASSIDTRTNEKLFF | TGTGCCAGTAGTATAGACACAAGAACTAATGAAAAACTGTTTTTT
. | TRBJ1-6 | TRBV10-1 | . | CASSERLSGNSPLHF | TGCGCCAGCAGTGAGAGGCTCAGCGGGAATTCACCCCTCCACTTT
TRBD1 | TRBJ1-6 | TRBV9 | . | CASSTGGSTLHF | TGTGCCAGCTCCACAGGGGGATCGACCCTCCACTTT
TRBD1 | TRBJ1-4 | TRBV6-5 | . | CASRGQGKEKLFF | TGTGCCAGCCGAGGACAGGGGAAGGAAAAACTGTTTTTT
. | TRBJ2-3 | TRBV9 | . | CASSVESAPSTDTQYF | TGTGCCAGCAGCGTAGAGAGCGCCCCTAGCACAGATACGCAGTATTTT
. | TRBJ1-1 | TRBV6-5 | few | CASSYSRGGNTEAFF | TGTGCCAGCAGTTACTCGAGGGGGGGTAACACTGAAGCTTTCTTT
. | TRBJ2-1 | TRBV27 | . | CASRPGAYNEQFF | TGTGCCAGCCGCCCCGGGGCCTACAATGAGCAGTTCTTC
. | TRBJ1-5 | TRBV18 | . | CASSGTPYSNQPQHF | TGTGCCAGCTCCGGGACACCCTATAGCAATCAGCCCCAGCATTTT
TRBD2 | TRBJ2-1 | TRBV11-2 | . | CASSFSGRNNEQFF | TGTGCCAGCAGCTTTAGCGGGAGGAACAATGAGCAGTTCTTC
TRBD1 | TRBJ1-1 | TRBV11-3 | . | CASSFRGQGARSEAFF | TGTGCCAGCAGCTTCCGAGGACAGGGGGCCCGGAGTGAAGCTTTCTTT